The present T cell receptor (beta chain) was sequenced within a study of beta chain features in type 1 diabetes. Study-level results: Patients with Type 1 diabetes showed moderately but significantly shorter TCRB CDR3s in all four CD4+ subsets. VDJ junctions sequenced from type 1 diabetes patients showed fewer insertions and more deletions. Cells with high TCR expression could be over-represented when cDNA is sequenced. In the patient group, naive, central memory and Treg TCRB repertoires seemed more alike than in the healthy donor group.

Germline assignment: CDR1 ENHRY and CDR2 SYGVKD. There are 13 residues in the CDR3. V was trimmed by 4 bases and J by 9 bases, leaving 13 bases between them. Concerning this clone: As yet, its antigen is unknown.

Of the isolated RNA, all was reverse transcribed, and so the sequenced material was expressed TCRB transcripts. TCRdb keeps only in-frame clones here, not all; method: immunoSEQ multiplex PCR. This table has roughly 150,000 clones, around 63% appearing once. The sequencing input was naive CD4+ T cells from blood. The J gene is TRBJ1-5, the V gene TRBV10-3; D possibly corresponds to TRBD1 (5 bases). The sequence was obtained from a man under 40 with type 1 diabetes. CDR3 sequence reads: CAISGQDNLPQHF. CDR3 in DNA: TGTGCCATCAGTGGGCAGGACAATTTGCCCCAGCATTTT.